This TCR beta chain was observed in a study of cytomegalovirus exposure and HLA in healthy donors. PCR primers comprised 60 Vbeta and 13 Jbeta primers. Sequencing used immunoSEQ multiplex PCR; TCRdb keeps in-frame clones, though not all of them. The sample lists some 140,000 clones, 60% to 75% occurring once. The sequence derives from a man younger than 30 in good health and CMV-seronegative. Sequencing used PBMCs.

In DNA, the CDR3 is TGTGCCAGTAGTATTATGCAGGCAGGGGGCGGGCGAGCTCAGCCCCAGCATTTT. Its protein is CASSIMQAGGGRAQPQHF. The J gene is TRBJ1-5, the V gene TRBV19; 8 bases line up with TRBD1. Germline values: CDR1 LNHDA, CDR2 SQIVND (reference sequence). V lost 3 bases, J lost 6 bases, and 16 bases stayed unmatched. This CDR3 is 18 amino acids long.